Shown below are 24 T cell receptor beta chains from a single sample sequenced in a study of T-cell reconstitution after alpha-beta-depleted transplantation in children. Researchers prepared the TCRbeta library using unique molecular identifiers, the study reports. Each CDR3 protein is one row after TCRdb ran MiXCR on the PCR reads. The data hold approximately 210,000 distinct CDR3 sequences, with 13% to 15% observed a single time. The sample consisted of PBMCs from the stem cell graft donor, taken from the stem cell graft. These receptors originate from a human donor who donated a stem cell graft to a child with acute lymphoblastic leukemia.

This clonotype appeared many times. V gene TRBV12-3 or TRBV12-4 combines with J gene TRBJ2-1; TRBD2 matches 11 bases. CDR3 length equals 16 residues. With 5 bases clipped from V and 3 bases from J, the junction kept 6 bases outside the gene matches. The CDR3 spells CASSPDSGRVYNEQFF. CDR3 DNA sequence: TGTGCCAGCAGTCCTGATAGCGGGAGGGTCTACAATGAGCAGTTCTTC.

This sequence joins TRBV20-1 and TRBJ2-7, with TRBD2 identical over 15 bases. V lost 3 bases and J lost 7; bases outside the gene matches: 7. Germline V gives CDR1 DFQATT, CDR2 SNEGSKA (reference sequence). The CDR3 covers 15 residues. CDR3 protein: CSARGSGLAGGEQYF. The CDR3 DNA is TGCAGTGCTAGGGGATCGGGACTAGCGGGAGGAGAGCAGTACTTC.

This clonotype occurred many times. This chain uses TRBV29-1 with TRBJ1-6; maybe TRBD1 (6 bases). The CDR3 extends over 13 amino acids. The germline gives CDR1 SQVTM, CDR2 ANQGSEA. Trimming pared 7 bases from V and 7 bases from J, leaving 14 bases between. The chain's CDR3 is CSARQEKNSPLHF. The CDR3 region has the DNA TGCAGCGCAAGACAGGAAAAAAATTCACCCCTCCACTTT.

The V call is TRBV5-1, the J call TRBJ1-1; tentative D call: TRBD1 (5 bases). The CDR3 length is 13 residues. Germline-derived CDR1 and CDR2 are SGHRS and YFSETQ. Trimming took off 2 bases at V and 7 bases at J, with 12 bases between the two ends. In DNA, the CDR3 is TGCGCCAGCAGCTTTCGGGGGGATGGTGAAGCTTTCTTT. Translation gives CASSFRGDGEAFF.

The chain combines TRBV11-2 with TRBJ2-1; TRBD1 might be the D (6 bases). Trimming shortened V by 0 bases and J by 6 bases, and 12 bases separated the two germline ends. The CDR3 consists of 15 residues. CDR1 and CDR2 from the germline V gene are SGHAT and FQNNGV. The CDR3 region is CASSLERTVLNEQFF. CDR3 nucleotide sequence: TGTGCCAGCAGCTTAGAACGGACAGTACTCAATGAGCAGTTCTTC.

This clonotype was seen ten or more times. The V and J genes are TRBV5-5 and TRBJ2-2; TRBD1 matches at 8 bases. CDR1 SGHKS and CDR2 YYEKEE come from the germline V gene (reference sequence). V was pared by 0 bases and J by 3 bases, with 1 base of the junction left unmatched. The CDR3 consists of 15 residues. CDR3 residues: CASSLGQGYTGELFF. The CDR3 DNA follows: TGTGCCAGCAGCTTGGGACAGGGGTACACCGGGGAGCTGTTTTTT.

This clonotype came up many times. In nucleotides, the CDR3 is TGTGCCAGCAGCCGCTCCGGGACTAGCGCGCCAAATGAGCAGTTCTTC. Its protein is CASSRSGTSAPNEQFF. The V and J genes are TRBV4-2 and TRBJ2-1; 10 bases line up with TRBD2. The V and J ends lost 4 bases and 7 bases, in that order; junction bases with no gene match: 10. CDR1 LGHNA and CDR2 YNFKEQ come from the germline V gene. This CDR3 comprises 16 residues.

The rearrangement links TRBV13 to TRBJ1-6; no definite D call. There are 13 residues in the CDR3. Trimming pared 0 bases from V and 7 bases from J, leaving 4 bases between. Germline V lookup: CDR1 PRHDT, CDR2 FYEKMQ (reference sequence). CDR3 sequence: CASSLGRNSPLHF. CDR3 nucleotides: TGTGCCAGCAGCTTAGGCCGCAATTCACCCCTCCACTTT.

Many counts were recorded for this clonotype. The chain combines TRBV29-1 with TRBJ1-4, with 9 bases fitting TRBD1. V trimming: 6 bases; J trimming: 6 bases; junction bases outside the gene matches: 5. This CDR3 is 13 amino acids long. Germline V CDR1 and CDR2: SQVTM, ANQGSEA. The CDR3 DNA reads as TGCAGCGTGGACAGGGGTGAGGATGAAAAACTGTTTTTT. Translating gives CSVDRGEDEKLFF.

V gene TRBV10-3 combines with J gene TRBJ1-2; the D is unclear. The germline V and J ends were trimmed by 8 bases and 6 bases, with 16 bases remaining between them. The germline V gene encodes CDR1 ENHRY and CDR2 SYGVKD. The CDR3 runs to 13 residues. DNA of the CDR3: TGTGCCATCGGGTACGGCCTTGGTGATGGCTACACCTTC. As protein: CAIGYGLGDGYTF.

The sample holds many counts of this clonotype. The V call is TRBV10-3, the J call TRBJ2-7; D remains ambiguous. Germline-derived CDR1 and CDR2 are ENHRY and SYGVKD. V lost 8 bases, J lost 5 bases, and 13 bases lay in between. The CDR3 extends over 12 amino acids. CDR3 sequence reads: CAIGSSPNEQYF. DNA for the CDR3: TGTGCCATCGGGTCGTCACCGAACGAGCAGTACTTC.

This clonotype was detected only a few times. The chain uses TRBV7-9 and TRBJ2-5; TRBD2 matches 7 bases. The CDR3 is made up of 16 amino acids. Trimming at V came to 6 bases and at J to 0 bases, leaving 10 bases not matched to a gene. Germline V gene lookup returns CDR1 SEHNR and CDR2 FQNEAQ (reference sequence). CDR3 loop: CASRQLAAGDQETQYF. The DNA for the CDR3 is TGTGCCAGCAGACAGCTAGCGGCCGGGGACCAAGAGACCCAGTACTTC.

This clonotype was detected once. Since a much larger clone is just one base distant, this may be a read error. The CDR3 spells CASSNYDWNEEFF. As DNA, the CDR3 is TGTGCCAGCAGCAATTACGACTGGAATGAGGAGTTCTTC. The rearrangement joins TRBV27 to TRBJ2-1; no clear D. CDR3 size: 13 residues. The germline gives CDR1 MNHEY, CDR2 SMNVEV (reference sequence).

This clonotype has a handful of counts. The chain couples TRBV20-1 to TRBJ1-2; 9 nucleotides match TRBD1. Germline CDR1 reads DFQATT; CDR2 reads SNEGSKA (reference sequence). The V gene end was trimmed by 2 bases and the J gene end by 6 bases; junction bases not matched to a gene: 4. This CDR3 spans 13 amino acids. This CDR3 is CSARTGGNDGYTF. The CDR3 DNA reads TGCAGTGCTAGAACAGGGGGCAATGATGGCTACACCTTC.

This clonotype was counted many times. V is TRBV12-3 or TRBV12-4 and J is TRBJ1-3; D gene ambiguous. The V and J ends lost 6 bases and 0 bases respectively, with 15 bases between them. CDR3 length equals 16 residues. The CDR3 loop is CASSPSGESSGNTIYF. CDR3 nucleotides: TGTGCCAGCAGCCCCTCGGGTGAAAGCTCTGGAAACACCATATATTTT.

The chain links TRBV18 to TRBJ2-7; TRBD1 matches at 7 bases. CDR1 and CDR2 (germline): KGHSH, LQKENI. This CDR3 contains 15 residues. The V and J ends lost 2 bases and 3 bases, in that order; junction bases with no gene match: 7. Written as DNA, the CDR3 is TGTGCCAGCTCACCATCTACAGGGGATTTCTACGAGCAGTACTTC. Translating gives CASSPSTGDFYEQYF.

This clonotype was recorded at least ten times. The chain links TRBV24-1 to TRBJ2-1, with D possibly called TRBD1 or TRBD2 (6 bases each). The V gene lost 5 bases and the J gene lost 0 bases, with 19 bases spanning the gap. The germline V gene has CDR1 KGHDR and CDR2 SFDVKD. This CDR3 has 18 residues. CDR3 protein: CATSGGGFQGSSYNEQFF. The CDR3 coding sequence is TGTGCCACCAGTGGGGGAGGCTTTCAGGGGAGCTCCTACAATGAGCAGTTCTTC.

This clonotype was seen many times. The chain has TRBV5-1 and TRBJ2-7; 11 bases agree with TRBD1. Per germline, CDR1 SGHRS and CDR2 YFSETQ. The CDR3 spans 14 residues. V dropped 7 bases and J dropped 3; count of bases not matched to a gene: 6. The CDR3 coding sequence is TGCGCCAGCGGGAGAGGGACAGGGGGCTACGAGCAGTACTTC. Translating it yields CASGRGTGGYEQYF. The full variable domain, completed using reference TRBV5-1 and TRBJ2-7, is KAGVTQTPRYLIKTRGQQVTLSCSPISGHRSVSWYQQTPGQGLQFLFEYFSETQRNKGNFPGRFSGRQFSNSRSEMNVSTLELGDSALYLCASGRGTGGYEQYFGPGTRLTVT.

This clonotype came up many times. The gene calls are TRBV4-1 and TRBJ1-5; the D is unclear. V was cut by 3 bases and J by 6 bases, with 6 bases left in between. The V gene's germline CDR1 is MGHRA and CDR2 YSYEKL. The CDR3 totals 12 residues. Here the CDR3 reads CASSQSGQPQHF. CDR3 coding DNA: TGCGCCAGCAGCCAGTCCGGTCAGCCCCAGCATTTT.

This rearrangement joins TRBV4-1 to TRBJ2-5, with TRBD2 as a possible D gene (6 bases). CDR3 length: 16 residues. The ends were cut back, 1 base at V and 9 bases at J, with 21 bases in the middle. The V gene's germline CDR1 is MGHRA and CDR2 YSYEKL. CDR3 loop: CASSQGGDFEGGPQYF. In DNA, the CDR3 is TGCGCCAGCAGCCAAGGGGGGGATTTCGAAGGAGGTCCCCAGTACTTC.

The table lists this clonotype with many counts. This sequence joins TRBV20-1 and TRBJ1-1; TRBD1 might be the D (5 bases). Trimming pared 5 bases from V and 2 bases from J, leaving 12 bases between. Germline loops: CDR1 DFQATT, CDR2 SNEGSKA (reference sequence). This CDR3 spans 13 amino acids. CDR3 amino acids: CSAAQGFNTEAFF. The CDR3 bases are TGCAGTGCTGCCCAGGGATTCAACACTGAAGCTTTCTTT.

This chain uses TRBV5-1 with TRBJ2-7, with TRBD1 identical over 7 bases. In germline, CDR1 is SGHRS, CDR2 YFSETQ. V lost 6 bases to trimming and J lost 1 base; unmatched junction nucleotides: 7. The CDR3 totals 14 residues. The CDR3 protein is CASIPRQGSYEQYF. The CDR3 DNA follows: TGCGCCAGCATCCCGAGACAGGGTTCCTACGAGCAGTACTTC.

This clonotype was picked up many times. The CDR3 reads CATSRGAWDEQFF. CDR3 bases: TGTGCCACCTCTAGGGGGGCATGGGATGAGCAGTTCTTC. The rearrangement links TRBV6-6 to TRBJ2-1; tentatively, D is TRBD1 or TRBD2 (6 bases each). V lost 10 bases and J lost 8, with 18 bases in between. This CDR3 comprises 13 residues. Germline CDR1 MNHNY, CDR2 SVGAGI (reference sequence).

This clonotype was recorded at least ten times. The V call is TRBV5-1, the J call TRBJ2-5; either TRBD1 or TRBD2 may supply D (5 bases each). The germline V gene encodes CDR1 SGHRS and CDR2 YFSETQ. V lost 4 bases and J lost 4, with 17 bases in between. This CDR3 is built from 15 residues. The CDR3 sequence is CASSAAGDRRETQYF. The CDR3 DNA follows: TGCGCCAGCAGCGCAGCTGGGGACCGGCGAGAGACCCAGTACTTC. Full variable domain (outside the CDR3, taken from reference TRBV5-1 and TRBJ2-5): KAGVTQTPRYLIKTRGQQVTLSCSPISGHRSVSWYQQTPGQGLQFLFEYFSETQRNKGNFPGRFSGRQFSNSRSEMNVSTLELGDSALYLCASSAAGDRRETQYFGPGTRLLVL.